Listed here is a single T cell receptor (beta chain). The antigen remains unidentified. The sample comes from a study of response to subunit inactivated influenza vaccine. Study-wide points: The authors suggested that few new T cells are recruited per seasonal influenza vaccination.

This CDR3 comprises 17 residues. CDR1 MGHRA and CDR2 YSYEKL come from the germline V gene. V was clipped by 1 base and J by 1 base; unmatched bases: 6. MiXCR was run by TCRdb on the RT-PCR reads, yielding one entry per CDR3 protein. Seen here are hundreds of thousands of distinct CDR3 sequences, approximately 15% observed once, and the top ten hold approximately 3%. This receptor was obtained from a man aged 50 to 69 who received an inactivated influenza vaccine. The chain employs TRBV4-1 and TRBJ2-3, with 9 bases identical to TRBD2. This sample comprised CD4+ T cells sorted from PBMCs, obtained roughly 24 months after vaccination. The CDR3 sequence is CASSQAHSGGGTDTQYF. In DNA, the CDR3 is TGCGCCAGCAGCCAAGCACATAGCGGGGGAGGCACAGATACGCAGTATTTT.